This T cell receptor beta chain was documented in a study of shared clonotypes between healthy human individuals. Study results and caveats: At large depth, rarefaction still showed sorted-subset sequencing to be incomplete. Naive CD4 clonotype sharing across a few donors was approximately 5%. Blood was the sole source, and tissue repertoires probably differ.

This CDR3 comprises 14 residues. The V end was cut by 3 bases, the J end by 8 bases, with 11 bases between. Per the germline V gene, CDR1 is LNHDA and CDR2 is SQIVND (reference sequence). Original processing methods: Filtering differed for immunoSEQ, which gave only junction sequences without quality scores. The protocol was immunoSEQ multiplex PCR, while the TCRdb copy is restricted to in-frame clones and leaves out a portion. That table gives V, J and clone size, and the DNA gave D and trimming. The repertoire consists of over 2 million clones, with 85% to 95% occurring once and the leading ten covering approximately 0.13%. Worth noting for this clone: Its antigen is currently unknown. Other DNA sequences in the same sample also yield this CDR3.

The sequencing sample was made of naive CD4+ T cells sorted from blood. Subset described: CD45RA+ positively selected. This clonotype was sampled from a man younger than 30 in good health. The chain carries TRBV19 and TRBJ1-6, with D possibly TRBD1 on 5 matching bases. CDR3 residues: CASSITGGYSPLHF. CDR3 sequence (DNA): TGTGCCAGTAGTATTACGGGGGGGTATTCACCCCTCCACTTT.